This is a list of T cell receptor beta chains from one sample in a study of immune cell composition in non-small cell lung cancer. Assay: immunoSEQ multiplex PCR; the TCRdb copy retains only in-frame clones and omits some. The data show about 4,500 clones, with over 60% seen just once and 8.8% held by the top ten. The sample comprised non-adjacent lung tissue. These receptors were taken from a human donor with non-small cell lung cancer. Each CDR3 is given with its conserved first and last residue. D genes are given only for firm matches. Size tells how often a clone was seen (once, few, many) or the class of an expanded clone, and some rows leave it out.

CDR3 DNA: TGTGCCAGCAGAGACAGGAGATATAATTCACCCCTCCACTTT
CDR3 protein: CASRDRRYNSPLHF
V gene: TRBV6-1
J gene: TRBJ1-6
clone size: .
D gene: .

CDR3 DNA: TGTGCCAGCAGCGCGACAGAATCCACAGATACGCAGTATTTT
CDR3 protein: CASSATESTDTQYF
V gene: TRBV27
J gene: TRBJ2-3
clone size: .
D gene: .

CDR3 DNA: TGCGCCAGCAGACGTGACATGAACACTGAAGCTTTCTTT
CDR3 protein: CASRRDMNTEAFF
V gene: TRBV5-1
J gene: TRBJ1-1
clone size: .
D gene: .

CDR3 DNA: TGTGCCAGCAGCCCAACCCGGACGGGAACGCAGTATTTT
CDR3 protein: CASSPTRTGTQYF
V gene: TRBV7-2
J gene: TRBJ2-3
clone size: once
D gene: .

CDR3 DNA: TGTGCCAGCAGACCAGGGGGGGATGCGGACACCATATATTTT
CDR3 protein: CASRPGGDADTIYF
V gene: TRBV4-2
J gene: TRBJ1-3
clone size: .
D gene: TRBD1

CDR3 DNA: TGTGCCAGCAGCTCCCAGGGTACGGGGGTTGGTGAGCAGTTCTTC
CDR3 protein: CASSSQGTGVGEQFF
V gene: TRBV7-3
J gene: TRBJ2-1
clone size: .
D gene: .

CDR3 DNA: TGTGCCAGCAGCTCCCGACCACAGGGGAACTATGGCTACACCTTC
CDR3 protein: CASSSRPQGNYGYTF
V gene: TRBV5-6
J gene: TRBJ1-2
clone size: .
D gene: TRBD1

CDR3 DNA: TGTGCCAGCAGCCGGACAGGGGGCGATACGCAGTATTTT
CDR3 protein: CASSRTGGDTQYF
V gene: TRBV6-5
J gene: TRBJ2-3
clone size: .
D gene: TRBD1

CDR3 DNA: TGCGCCAGCAGGAATACCCCGGGACAGGGGAATTCACCCCTCCACTTT
CDR3 protein: CASRNTPGQGNSPLHF
V gene: TRBV5-1
J gene: TRBJ1-6
clone size: few
D gene: TRBD1

CDR3 DNA: TGTGCCAGCCGACGAACCGGGACAGGGAATTATGGCTACACCTTC
CDR3 protein: CASRRTGTGNYGYTF
V gene: TRBV6-1
J gene: TRBJ1-2
clone size: .
D gene: TRBD1

CDR3 DNA: TGTGCCAGCAGTTTTTCGGACAGACCTTACGAGCAGTACTTC
CDR3 protein: CASSFSDRPYEQYF
V gene: TRBV28
J gene: TRBJ2-7
clone size: .
D gene: .

CDR3 DNA: TGTGCCTGGACAGGGGCTACGGGTCATAACTATGGCTACACCTTC
CDR3 protein: CAWTGATGHNYGYTF
V gene: TRBV30
J gene: TRBJ1-2
clone size: .
D gene: .

CDR3 DNA: TGTGCCAGCAGTGGACAGGGGGCGCCGGGTGAAAAACTGTTTTTT
CDR3 protein: CASSGQGAPGEKLFF
V gene: TRBV2
J gene: TRBJ1-4
clone size: .
D gene: TRBD1

CDR3 DNA: TGTGCCAGCAGCGTCGGGCGGGGGGACTTCTACGAGCAGTACTTC
CDR3 protein: CASSVGRGDFYEQYF
V gene: TRBV9
J gene: TRBJ2-7
clone size: few
D gene: TRBD2

CDR3 DNA: TGTGCCAGCAGCTTGCTCGCGACAGGAGAAAACACTGAAGCTTTCTTT
CDR3 protein: CASSLLATGENTEAFF
V gene: TRBV5-6
J gene: TRBJ1-1
clone size: .
D gene: .

CDR3 DNA: TGTGCCAGCAGCTTAGGGGGGTTTGGGGGCTTCAGATATGGCTACACCTTC
CDR3 protein: CASSLGGFGGFRYGYTF
V gene: TRBV13
J gene: TRBJ1-2
clone size: .
D gene: .

CDR3 DNA: TGTGCCAGCAGTTACTTAGGTTCAACGAACACCGGGGAGCTGTTTTTT
CDR3 protein: CASSYLGSTNTGELFF
V gene: TRBV6-5
J gene: TRBJ2-2
clone size: .
D gene: .

CDR3 DNA: TGTGCCAGCAGCTTAAATCCGGGACAGGGTGGGAATGAGCAGTTCTTC
CDR3 protein: CASSLNPGQGGNEQFF
V gene: TRBV11-2
J gene: TRBJ2-1
clone size: .
D gene: TRBD1

CDR3 DNA: TGCGCCAGCAGCTCATCAACTAGCACAGATACGCAGTATTTT
CDR3 protein: CASSSSTSTDTQYF
V gene: TRBV5-1
J gene: TRBJ2-3
clone size: few
D gene: .

CDR3 DNA: TGTGCCAGCAGTCCCCGGGGTAGCGGCTCCTACAATGAGCAGTTCTTC
CDR3 protein: CASSPRGSGSYNEQFF
V gene: TRBV27
J gene: TRBJ2-1
clone size: .
D gene: .

CDR3 DNA: TGTGCCAGCAGCTTATCCCGGGGGCTGGCCACTGAAGCTTTCTTT
CDR3 protein: CASSLSRGLATEAFF
V gene: TRBV7-9
J gene: TRBJ1-1
clone size: large
D gene: .

CDR3 DNA: TGTGCCAGCAGCTTGAAGTGGGGCAATCAGCCCCAGCATTTT
CDR3 protein: CASSLKWGNQPQHF
V gene: TRBV7-2
J gene: TRBJ1-5
clone size: few
D gene: .

CDR3 DNA: TGTGCCAGCAGCTTAGGCGCTAGCCGAAACCAAGAGACCCAGTACTTC
CDR3 protein: CASSLGASRNQETQYF
V gene: TRBV7-3
J gene: TRBJ2-5
clone size: .
D gene: .

CDR3 DNA: TGTGCCAGCTCACCAAACAAGGACATCTCCTATAATTCACCCCTCCACTTT
CDR3 protein: CASSPNKDISYNSPLHF
V gene: TRBV18
J gene: TRBJ1-6
clone size: .
D gene: .

CDR3 DNA: TGCGCCAGCAGCCACTCACACCTAGGACAGGGGTGGAATGAGCAGTTCTTC
CDR3 protein: CASSHSHLGQGWNEQFF
V gene: TRBV4-1
J gene: TRBJ2-1
clone size: .
D gene: TRBD1

CDR3 DNA: TGTGCCAGCAGTTTAAAGCCCAGTCCTATTGTGAAACTGTTTTTT
CDR3 protein: CASSLKPSPIVKLFF
V gene: TRBV27
J gene: TRBJ1-4
clone size: .
D gene: .

CDR3 DNA: TGTGCCAGCAGGGACCGGGACAGGGGCCCTACCGGGGAGCTGTTTTTT
CDR3 protein: CASRDRDRGPTGELFF
V gene: TRBV27
J gene: TRBJ2-2
clone size: .
D gene: TRBD1